The T cell receptor (beta chain) described here comes from a study of blood T cells in healthy people across ages (dated by TCRdb to between 2015 and 2016). The study in broad terms: In model experiments, template switching captured roughly one uniquely barcoded TCR beta cDNA molecule for every two T cells. Using deep sequencing normalized with unique cDNA molecular identifiers, the study measured how TCR beta repertoire diversity changes with age. The donors were split into four age groups: young (average around 15 years), middle-aged (about 40), aged (roughly 60) and long-lived (approximately 80). Donors of different ages were randomly distributed across sequencing lanes to avoid experimental bias. The study analyzed two additional independent replicas of 1 million unique cDNA reads from the same blood draw for two donors, one aged 18 to 30 and one aged 80 or older. Points the paper makes about the study in general: Bulk unsorted PBMC profiling prevented conclusive comparison of naive and antigen-experienced compartments. The percentage of naive T cells measured by flow cytometry correlated strongly with observed TCR beta diversity. Because donor CMV infection status was unknown, age-related changes in expanded clonotypes were potentially confounded. Estimates of total diversity based on one million sequenced T cells were regarded as lower bounds and as underestimates. As age increased, observed TCR beta diversity per million T cells dropped in a roughly linear way, and a significant reduction was already evident by age 40. Compared with the aged group, the long-lived group had more naive CD4+ T cells, fewer expanded clones and increased TCR diversity, suggesting age selection.

Points on this clonotype: The clone's antigen remains unknown. The sample holds no much larger clone one base away, and base qualities are not on file.

Donors were approximately 42 systemically healthy Caucasian individuals from Russia aged roughly 6 to 100 years. Each donor gave around 9.8 milliliters of peripheral blood, collected into EDTA-treated Vacutainer tubes. Ficoll-Paque density-gradient centrifugation was used to isolate PBMCs, with at least 6.5 million per sample. Total RNA, at least 6 micrograms per sample, was extracted from PBMCs with Trizol reagent. For every donor, flow cytometry on a PBMC aliquot measured the percentage of naive CD45RAhigh/CD27high T cells. The CDR3 covers 14 residues, taking in both the cysteine and the phenylalanine. Only the CDR3 DNA stays, 42 bases, in frame from base 1. The germline V gene specifies SQVTM as CDR1 and ANQGSEA as CDR2. V and J are truncated by 6 bases and 7 bases respectively, leaving an intervening sequence of 21 bases. Receptor amplification or capture employed 5' RACE. Sequencing used an Illumina HiSeq 2500. A second PCR of about 7 to 12 cycles was run with a J-beta primer mix and a sample-barcoded 5' primer. A template-switch 5' adaptor carrying 12 random nucleotides introduced a unique molecular identifier onto each TCR beta cDNA molecule. Each sample yielded at least 3 million CDR3-containing paired-end reads. The Mint cDNA synthesis kit, primed by a TRBC-specific oligonucleotide, was used to synthesize first-strand cDNA from all RNA. After uracil-DNA glycosylase treatment, a first 18-cycle PCR used universal primers M1SS and BC2_uni_R on all cDNA. Concerning the study's data processing: For normalization, 1 million high-quality reads were randomly selected from each sample, with every read carrying a distinct molecular identifier. Reads with shared molecular identifiers were discarded instead of being binned into consensus sequences. MiTCR, with a Q25 quality threshold and the strictest error-elimination algorithm, was used for CDR3 identification, clonotype clustering and error correction. A nonparametric unseen species model with Euler transformation was used to estimate lower-bound total TCR beta diversity. Clones were called with MiXCR by TCRdb after fastp trimmed the public reads at Q25, and only in-frame beta chains were retained. Identical CDR3 proteins give one entry, which carries the most common genes and DNA. The V and J calls were not made by the authors but by TCRdb's processing. The sample profile shows hundreds of thousands of distinct CDR3 sequences; roughly half of them were found once. The ten largest clones represent 13% of the sample.

The V and J genes are TRBV29-1 and TRBJ1-2, with no confidently assigned D gene. The sequencing sample was made of blood. The clonotype originates from a woman of 80 years or more in good health. In nucleotide form, the sequence is TGCAGCGTCCTCCCCGTGGCCCAGTCCTCTGGCTACACCTTC. It codes for CSVLPVAQSSGYTF. Extended through the reference TRBV29-1 and TRBJ1-2 proteins, this CDR3 yields the full variable domain: SAVISQKPSRDICQRGTSLTIQCQVDSQVTMMFWYRQQPGQSLTLIATANQGSEATYESGFVIDKFPISRPNLTFSTLTVSNMSPEDSSIYLCSVLPVAQSSGYTFGSGTRLTVV.